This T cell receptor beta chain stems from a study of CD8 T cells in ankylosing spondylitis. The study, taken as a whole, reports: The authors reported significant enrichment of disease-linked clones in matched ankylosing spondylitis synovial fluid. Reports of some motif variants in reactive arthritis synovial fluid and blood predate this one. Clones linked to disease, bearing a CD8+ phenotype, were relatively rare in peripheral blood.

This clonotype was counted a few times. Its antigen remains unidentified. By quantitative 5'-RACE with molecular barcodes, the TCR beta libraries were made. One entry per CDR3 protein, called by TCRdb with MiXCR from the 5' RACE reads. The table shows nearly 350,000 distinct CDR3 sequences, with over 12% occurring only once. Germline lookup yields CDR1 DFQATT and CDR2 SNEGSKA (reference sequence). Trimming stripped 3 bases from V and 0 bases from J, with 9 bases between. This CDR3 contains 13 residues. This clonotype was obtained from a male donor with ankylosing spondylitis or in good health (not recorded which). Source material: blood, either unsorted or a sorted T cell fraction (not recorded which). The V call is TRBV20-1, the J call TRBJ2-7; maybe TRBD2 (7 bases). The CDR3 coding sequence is TGCAGTGCTAGGCGGGGGCCCTCCTACGAGCAGTACTTC. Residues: CSARRGPSYEQYF.